This is a list of T cell receptor beta chains from one sample in a study of blood T cell repertoires in COVID-19. Produced via immunoSEQ multiplex PCR; TCRdb's table is partial and in-frame only. The sample records hundreds of thousands of clones, around 92% being singletons. Specimen: PBMCs or T cells enriched from blood (not recorded which). All receptors derive from a woman in her 50s who had been exposed to COVID-19. Both conserved end residues are part of each CDR3. Fields, in order: J gene, D gene, clone size, V gene, CDR3 DNA, CDR3 protein. A D gene is named only where the DNA matches it firmly. Clone size is given for some rows only: seen once, a few or many times, or a class if the clone is expanded.

TRBJ2-3 NA NA TRBV21-1 TGTGCCAGCAGCAACGCTAAAGTCGAACCAGGGGGCACAGATACGCAGTATTTT CASSNAKVEPGGTDTQYF
TRBJ2-2 NA NA TRBV29-1 TGCAGCGTTGCAGCGAACACCGGGGAGCTGTTTTTT CSVAANTGELFF
TRBJ2-5 TRBD2 NA TRBV5-1 TGCGCCAGCAGCATACTAGCGGGGGCTCAAGAGACCCAGTACTTC CASSILAGAQETQYF
TRBJ2-7 NA NA TRBV7-8 TGTGCCAGCAGCTTAAGTAACCAGGGGCGAGGCTACGAGCAGTACTTC CASSLSNQGRGYEQYF
TRBJ1-3 TRBD1 NA TRBV3-1/TRBV3-2 TGTGCCAGCAGCTACCGGGACAGGGAGAGAAACACCATATATTTT CASSYRDRERNTIYF
TRBJ1-2 TRBD1 NA TRBV4-1 TGCGCCAGCAGCCAACGGGGACAGTCTCAAGGCTACACCTTC CASSQRGQSQGYTF
TRBJ2-7 NA NA TRBV5-1 TGCGCCAGCAGCTTAGGACTGTCGACCTACGAGCAGTACTTC CASSLGLSTYEQYF
TRBJ1-1 TRBD1 NA TRBV28 TGTGTCACAGCAGGGGGACAGGGGGATGTGAACACTGAAGCTTTCTTT CVTAGGQGDVNTEAFF
TRBJ2-7 TRBD1 few TRBV4-1 TGCGCCAGCAGCCAAGAAGGGACAGTTGGAACCTACGAGCAGTACTTC CASSQEGTVGTYEQYF
TRBJ2-2 NA NA TRBV19 TGTGCGTGCCGAAACCCGCAGTTAAACACCGGGGAGCTGTTTTTT CACRNPQLNTGELFF
TRBJ1-5 TRBD1 NA TRBV15 TGTGCCACCAGCAGGGATAGGTGGGACAGGGAAGGGCAGCCCCAGCATTTT CATSRDRWDREGQPQHF
TRBJ2-3 TRBD2 NA TRBV5-1 TGCGCCAGCAGAACTGGGACTAGCGGGGGCGCAGATACGCAGTATTTT CASRTGTSGGADTQYF
TRBJ2-2 NA NA TRBV3-1/TRBV3-2 TGTGCCAGCAGCCAAGGAGTCCGCGGAAACACCGGGGAGCTGTTTTTT CASSQGVRGNTGELFF
TRBJ2-1 NA once TRBV19 TGTGCCAGTAGTATAAACACCTACAATGAGCAGTTCTTC CASSINTYNEQFF
TRBJ1-2 TRBD1 NA TRBV3-1/TRBV3-2 TGTGCCAGCAGCGCCCGGCGGGACAGGGGAGGTGGCTACACCTTC CASSARRDRGGGYTF
TRBJ1-3 NA once TRBV11-3 TGTGCCAGCAGCTTAGGGCCTGGAAACACCATATATTTT CASSLGPGNTIYF
TRBJ1-5 TRBD1 few TRBV6-2/TRBV6-3 TGTGCCAGCAGTGGAGGACAGGGCAATCAGCCCCAGCATTTT CASSGGQGNQPQHF
TRBJ2-7 NA NA TRBV10-3 TGTGCCATCAGTGAGTTGGGCAACTACGAGCAGTACTTC CAISELGNYEQYF
TRBJ2-7 TRBD1 NA TRBV5-4 TGTGCCAGCAGCTCCCTGAGGACAGGGGGCTTAAACGAGCAGTACTTC CASSSLRTGGLNEQYF
TRBJ2-7 TRBD1 NA TRBV7-2 TGTGCCAGCAGCTTCACAGGGGGCGCTAGGGACGAGCAGTACTTC CASSFTGGARDEQYF
TRBJ2-7 NA NA TRBV28 TGTGCCAGCAGCCCCCCAGGGTCCGGACCTATCAACGAGCAGTACTTC CASSPPGSGPINEQYF
TRBJ1-1 NA NA TRBV7-9 TGTGCCAGCAGCTTACAAAATGGGCCTGAAGCTTTCTTT CASSLQNGPEAFF
TRBJ1-2 NA NA TRBV14 TGTGCCAGCAGCCAAGATCAAACCGGCTATGGCTACACCTTC CASSQDQTGYGYTF
TRBJ1-2 NA NA TRBV12-3/TRBV12-4 TGTGCCAGCTCCCGGGGATTGCGGGGCTACACCTTC CASSRGLRGYTF
TRBJ1-3 TRBD1 NA TRBV2 TGTGCCAGCATAGGGGGCGCCGGAAACACCATATATTTT CASIGGAGNTIYF
TRBJ2-2 TRBD2 NA TRBV27 TGTGCCAGCAGTTTATCCCTAGCGGGAGATACCGGGGAGCTGTTTTTT CASSLSLAGDTGELFF
TRBJ2-7 TRBD2 NA TRBV7-2 TGTGCCAGCAGCTTAACTAGCGGGGACTCCTACGAGCAGTACTTC CASSLTSGDSYEQYF
TRBJ2-6 TRBD1 NA TRBV19 TGTGCCAGTAGTATGTCGGCAGGGGGAGCGTCCGGGGCCAACGTCCTGACTTTC CASSMSAGGASGANVLTF
TRBJ1-2 NA NA TRBV4-1 TGCGCCAGCAGCCATATGGGGGCGAACTATGGCTACACCTTC CASSHMGANYGYTF
TRBJ1-2 TRBD1 NA TRBV28 TGTGCCAGCAGCAACGACAGGGTAGCCTTC CASSNDRVAF
TRBJ2-6 TRBD1 NA TRBV5-1 TGCGCCAGCAGCCCGCTGGACAGGGGGTCCGGGGCCAACGTCCTGACTTTC CASSPLDRGSGANVLTF
TRBJ1-4 TRBD1 NA TRBV7-6 TGTGCCAGCAGCCCTCCGGGACAGGGGGCAGCAAGGAGCGAAAAACTGTTTTTT CASSPPGQGAARSEKLFF
TRBJ1-1 NA NA TRBV6-5 TGTGCCAGCAATAAGCAACTGAACACTGAAGCTTTCTTT CASNKQLNTEAFF
TRBJ1-1 NA NA TRBV4-1 TGCGCCAGCAGCCAAGAGGGTCGCAGGGTGACTGAAGCTTTCTTT CASSQEGRRVTEAFF
TRBJ2-7 NA NA TRBV19 TGTGCCAGTAGTATTAGGCACGGGAGCTACGAGCAGTACTTC CASSIRHGSYEQYF
TRBJ2-7 NA NA TRBV5-1 TGCGCCAGTCGGCGACGGACAGACCAGTACGAGCAGTACTTC CASRRRTDQYEQYF
TRBJ1-2 NA NA TRBV13 TGTGCCAGCAGCGAGGGTTCCTATGGCTACACCTTC CASSEGSYGYTF
TRBJ1-2 TRBD1 NA TRBV18 TGTGCCAGCTCACCAAAACCGGGACAGGGTGATGGCTACACCTTC CASSPKPGQGDGYTF
TRBJ2-4 NA NA TRBV19 TGTGCCAGTAGTCTACAGGGCCACATTCAGTACTTC CASSLQGHIQYF
TRBJ2-1 TRBD2 NA TRBV4-1 TGCGCCAGCAGCCAAGAGCGGGGGACTTCCTACAATGAGCAGTTCTTC CASSQERGTSYNEQFF
TRBJ2-6 TRBD1 NA TRBV28 TGTGCCAGCAGCCTAAGACAGGGGGCGCGTGTTTCTGGGGCCAACGTCCTGACTTTC CASSLRQGARVSGANVLTF
TRBJ2-7 NA once TRBV29-1 TGCAGCGTTGAATTGGGCAAGGACTACGAGCAGTACTTC CSVELGKDYEQYF
TRBJ1-2 TRBD1 NA TRBV5-4 TGTGCCAGCAGCACGACAGGGATCTATGGCTACACCTTC CASSTTGIYGYTF
TRBJ2-5 TRBD1 NA TRBV5-1 TGCGCCAGCAGCTTGGGAGGACAGGGGGTTCAAGAGACCCAGTACTTC CASSLGGQGVQETQYF